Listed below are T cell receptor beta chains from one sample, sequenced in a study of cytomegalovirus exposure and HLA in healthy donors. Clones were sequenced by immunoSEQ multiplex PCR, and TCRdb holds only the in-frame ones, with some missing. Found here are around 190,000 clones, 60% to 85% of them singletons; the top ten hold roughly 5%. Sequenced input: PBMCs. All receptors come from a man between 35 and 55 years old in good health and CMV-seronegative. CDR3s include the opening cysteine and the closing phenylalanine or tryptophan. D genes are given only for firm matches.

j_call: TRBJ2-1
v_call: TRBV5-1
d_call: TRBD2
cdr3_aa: CASSLGGLAGSWPNEQFF

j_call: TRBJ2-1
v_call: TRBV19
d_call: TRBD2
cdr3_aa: CASSVGTTKYNEQFF

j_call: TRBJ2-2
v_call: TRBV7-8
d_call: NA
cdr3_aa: CASSLQVDSGTGELFF

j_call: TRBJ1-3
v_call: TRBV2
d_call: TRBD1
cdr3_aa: CASSPREGGLSGNTIYF

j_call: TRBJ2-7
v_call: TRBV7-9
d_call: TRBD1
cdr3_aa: CASSFTGGIYEQYF

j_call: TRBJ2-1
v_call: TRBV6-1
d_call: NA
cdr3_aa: CASPRDRRDNEQFF

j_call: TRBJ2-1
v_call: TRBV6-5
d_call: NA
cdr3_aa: CASSYGDRDEQFF

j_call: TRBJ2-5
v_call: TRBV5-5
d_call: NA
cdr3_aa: CASSLHGIGETQYF

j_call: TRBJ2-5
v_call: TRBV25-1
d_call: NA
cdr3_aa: CASRETGRQETQYF

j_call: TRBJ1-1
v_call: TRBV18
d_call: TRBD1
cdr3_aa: CASSPSTGGRTEAFF

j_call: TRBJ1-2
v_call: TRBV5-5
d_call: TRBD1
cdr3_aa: CASSLGQGAEGYTF

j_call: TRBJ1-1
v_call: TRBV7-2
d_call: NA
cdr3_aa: CASRPLGRPDTEAFF

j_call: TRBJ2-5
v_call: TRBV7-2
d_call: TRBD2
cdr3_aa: CASSPRAWGGPLSQETQYF

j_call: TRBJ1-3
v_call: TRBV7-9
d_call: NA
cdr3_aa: CASSFARADTIYF

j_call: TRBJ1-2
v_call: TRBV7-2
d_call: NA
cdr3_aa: CASSPTSGDYGYTF

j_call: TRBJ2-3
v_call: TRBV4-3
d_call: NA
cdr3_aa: CASSQERQSTDTQYF

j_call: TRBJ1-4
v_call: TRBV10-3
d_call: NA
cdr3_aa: CAISEPENEKLFF

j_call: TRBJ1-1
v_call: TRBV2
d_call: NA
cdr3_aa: CASSGHLNTEAFF

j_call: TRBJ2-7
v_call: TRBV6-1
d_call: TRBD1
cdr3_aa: CASSVRQGRYEQYF

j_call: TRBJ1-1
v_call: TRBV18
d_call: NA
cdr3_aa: CASSRGSEVRNTEAFF

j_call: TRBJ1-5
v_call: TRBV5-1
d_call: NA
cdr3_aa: CASSFRGGNQPQHF

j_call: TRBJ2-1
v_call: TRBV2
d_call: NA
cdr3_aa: CASREDDNEQFF